The 15 T cell receptor beta chains listed next were all sequenced from one sample in a study of blood T cells in healthy people across ages. With a J-beta primer mix and a sample-barcoded 5' primer, a second PCR ran about 6 to 11 cycles. Each CDR3 protein is one row after TCRdb ran MiXCR on the 5' RACE reads. The sample lists approximately 800,000 distinct CDR3 sequences; around 62% were seen once. The sequenced material came from blood. Receptors were obtained from a young man in good health.

The V gene is TRBV7-2, the J gene TRBJ2-1, with TRBD2 matching 8 bases. The DNA end is more similar to TRBJ2-7, so the J call may be wrong. Germline lookup yields CDR1 SGHTA and CDR2 FQGNSA. The CDR3 length is 16 residues. The CDR3 loop is CASSLGAGGSYNEQYF. The CDR3 DNA reads TGTGCCAGCAGCTTAGGGGCGGGGGGATCCTACAATGAGCAGTACTTC.

The table lists this clonotype with a few counts. The chain's CDR3 is CASSWTSGGSTDTQYF. The CDR3 nucleotides are TGTGCCAGCAGCTGGACTAGCGGGGGGAGCACAGATACGCAGTATTTT. This chain links TRBV4-2 with TRBJ2-3; 14 nucleotides align to TRBD2. V was clipped by 5 bases and J by 0 bases; unmatched bases: 1. Germline-derived CDR1 and CDR2 are LGHNA and YNFKEQ. CDR3 length equals 16 residues.

The chain recombines TRBV4-3 with TRBJ2-1; D gene uncertain. The CDR3 has 15 residues. Germline CDR1 and CDR2: LGHNA and YSLEER. V was cut by 2 bases and J by 4 bases, with 12 bases left in between. The chain's CDR3 is CASSQQDTSYNEQFF. CDR3 in DNA: TGCGCCAGCAGCCAACAAGATACGAGTTACAATGAGCAGTTCTTC.

The chain uses TRBV4-1 and TRBJ2-1; D is possibly TRBD1 or TRBD2 (5 bases each). There are 19 residues in the CDR3. Between the trimmed V and J ends, which lost 0 bases and 0 bases, there was a span of 18 bases. CDR1 is MGHRA and CDR2 is YSYEKL in the germline V gene. This CDR3 is CASSQDRMGRRSSYNEQFF. CDR3 nucleotide sequence: TGCGCCAGCAGCCAAGATAGAATGGGACGTAGGAGCTCCTACAATGAGCAGTTCTTC.

The chain couples TRBV3-1 to TRBJ1-6; D is ambiguous. Trimming took 4 bases from V and 13 from J, leaving 20 bases between them. The CDR3 extends over 15 amino acids. Germline loops: CDR1 LGHDT, CDR2 YNNKEL (reference sequence). The CDR3 DNA reads as TGTGCCAGCAGCCGGATCCGGGCAGACATGGTCCCCCTCCACTTT. As protein: CASSRIRADMVPLHF.

The chain links TRBV20-1 to TRBJ2-4, with TRBD2 matching 9 bases. The DNA end is more similar to TRBJ2-7, so the J call may be wrong. The CDR3 spans 15 residues. Germline CDR1 and CDR2: DFQATT and SNEGSKA (reference sequence). The CDR3 spells CSAPLPTSGTYEQYF. Here the CDR3 DNA reads TGCAGTGCCCCATTGCCGACTAGCGGCACCTACGAGCAGTACTTC.

This clonotype was observed once. The chain carries TRBV7-3 and TRBJ2-1; 8 bases align to TRBD1. The end of the DNA is better explained by TRBJ2-7, so the J call may be wrong. This CDR3 is 16 amino acids long. The germline CDR1 and CDR2 sequences are SGHTA and FQGTGA. The CDR3 sequence: CASSLQGAGSYNEQYF. Written as DNA, the CDR3 is TGTGCCAGCAGCTTACAGGGGGCAGGCTCCTACAATGAGCAGTACTTC.

This chain links TRBV7-8 with TRBJ2-3; D might be TRBD2 (5 bases). Looked up from germline, CDR1 is SGHVS and CDR2 is FQNEAQ. With 5 bases removed from V and 2 bases from J, the gap between germline ends came to 14 bases. The CDR3 consists of 15 residues. CDR3 nucleotide sequence: TGTGCCAGCAGCAAAGCCGGGGAACCCACAGATACGCAGTATTTT. Protein: CASSKAGEPTDTQYF.

The chain has TRBV12-3 or TRBV12-4 and TRBJ2-1; a weak D match, TRBD2 (5 bases). The CDR3 loop spans 11 amino acids. V was cut by 4 bases and J by 10 bases, with 8 bases left in between. CDR3 bases: TGTGCCAGCAGTTCAACGGGAGAGCAGTTCTTC. Protein: CASSSTGEQFF.

This clonotype has a handful of counts. The chain's CDR3 is CASSDEAGVYGYTF. CDR3 coding DNA: TGTGCCAGCAGTGATGAAGCAGGGGTCTATGGCTACACCTTC. This sequence joins TRBV2 and TRBJ1-2; tentative D call: TRBD1 (6 bases). The V end was cut by 3 bases, the J end by 4 bases, with 12 bases between. The germline CDR1 and CDR2 sequences are SNHLY and FYNNEI. This CDR3 has 14 residues.

The genes are TRBV9 and TRBJ2-5, with 11 bases aligning to TRBD2. V lost 3 bases, J lost 6 bases, and 13 bases stayed unmatched. The germline V gene has CDR1 SGDLS and CDR2 YYNGEE. The CDR3 runs 17 residues. The CDR3 loop is CASSALAGGASVKTQYF. The CDR3, as DNA: TGTGCCAGCAGCGCCCTAGCGGGGGGTGCTTCGGTGAAGACCCAGTACTTC.

This clonotype was detected a few times. An end of the junction differs from the germline gene, which may be a read error. This chain joins TRBV6-5 and TRBJ2-3; TRBD1 matches 12 bases. The CDR3 has 16 residues. Germline CDR1 reads MNHEY; CDR2 reads SVGAGI. The CDR3, as DNA: TGTGCCAGCAGTAACTCCGGGACAGGGGGCGCAGATACGCAGTATTTT. Protein product: CASSNSGTGGADTQYF.

This rearrangement joins TRBV20-1 to TRBJ2-5; the D call may be TRBD1 or TRBD2 (5 bases each). In germline, CDR1 is DFQATT, CDR2 SNEGSKA (reference sequence). The CDR3 has 14 residues. Trimming cost V 2 bases and J 5 bases, with 15 bases left between them. The CDR3 loop reads CSARNARGEETQYF. As DNA, the CDR3 is TGCAGTGCTAGAAATGCGAGGGGCGAGGAGACCCAGTACTTC.

The chain joins TRBV5-1 to TRBJ2-1, with D possibly matching TRBD1 (6 bases). The CDR3 is 14 amino acids. V lost 6 bases to trimming and J lost 7 bases, with 17 bases between them. CDR1 and CDR2 from the germline V gene are SGHRS and YFSETQ. The CDR3 nucleotides are TGCGCCAGCATCCAGGGGCCACCCCTGAATGAGCAGTTCTTC. It yields the protein CASIQGPPLNEQFF.

The gene calls are TRBV20-1 and TRBJ1-5; 9 positions agree with TRBD1. The CDR3 runs to 14 residues. The germline V gene has CDR1 DFQATT and CDR2 SNEGSKA (reference sequence). Losses at the gene ends were 6 bases for V and 4 bases for J; bases not matched to a gene: 7. The CDR3 nucleotides read TGCAGTGCAATCGACAGGGGGGTAAATCAGCCCCAGCATTTT. This codes for CSAIDRGVNQPQHF.